The 2 T cell receptor beta chains given below trace back to one sample, sequenced in a study of technical replicates of blood from several donors. Measured with immunoSEQ multiplex PCR; TCRdb has only the in-frame clones, and not every one. Of 70,000 to 90,000 clones listed, more than 90% are singletons. Sequenced sample: T cells isolated from PBMCs. These receptors all stem from a human donor in good health.

This rearrangement joins TRBV19 to TRBJ2-6, with 10 bases identical to TRBD1. Germline CDR1 is LNHDA and CDR2 is SQIVND (reference sequence). The J segment lost 3 bases and the V segment lost 7 bases, leaving 9 bases of the junction unmatched. This CDR3 region has 17 residues. The CDR3 protein is CASKVSGTGVGANVLTF. The DNA for the CDR3 is TGTGCCAGTAAGGTCTCCGGGACAGGGGTTGGGGCCAACGTCCTGACTTTC.

J is TRBJ2-2 and V is TRBV29-1, with 11 bases aligning to TRBD1. The V and J ends lost 7 bases and 7 bases, in that order; junction bases with no gene match: 11. This CDR3 has 15 residues. Looked up from germline, CDR1 is SQVTM and CDR2 is ANQGSEA. CDR3 DNA: TGCAGCGCCCGGAGGGGGACAGGGGGGGACGGGGAGCTGTTTTTT. This sequence encodes CSARRGTGGDGELFF.